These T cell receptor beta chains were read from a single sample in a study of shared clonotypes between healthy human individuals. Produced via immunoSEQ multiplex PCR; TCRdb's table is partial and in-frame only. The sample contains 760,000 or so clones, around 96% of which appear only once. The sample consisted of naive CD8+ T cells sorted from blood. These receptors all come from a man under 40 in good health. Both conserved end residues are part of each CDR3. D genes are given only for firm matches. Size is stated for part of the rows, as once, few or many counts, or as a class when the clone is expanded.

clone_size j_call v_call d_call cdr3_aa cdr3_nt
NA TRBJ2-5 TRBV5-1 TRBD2 CASSLGLAGLGETQYF TGCGCCAGCAGCTTGGGACTAGCGGGGCTTGGGGAGACCCAGTACTTC
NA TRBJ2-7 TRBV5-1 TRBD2 CASSSLAGDYEQYF TGCGCCAGCAGCTCCCTAGCGGGGGACTACGAGCAGTACTTC
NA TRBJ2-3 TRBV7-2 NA CASSPTGTGTDTQYF TGTGCCAGCAGTCCTACGGGGACTGGCACAGATACGCAGTATTTT
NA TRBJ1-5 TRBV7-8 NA CASSSGTLRGNQPQHF TGTGCCAGCAGCTCAGGGACACTAAGAGGCAATCAGCCCCAGCATTTT
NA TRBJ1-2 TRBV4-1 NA CASSQDSSWRQNYGYTF TGCGCCAGCAGCCAAGATTCCTCATGGAGGCAAAACTATGGCTACACCTTC
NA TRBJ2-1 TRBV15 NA CATSRTSYNEQFF TGTGCCACCAGCAGGACTAGCTACAATGAGCAGTTCTTC
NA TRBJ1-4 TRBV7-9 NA CASSPRDNEKLFF TGTGCCAGCAGCCCCCGGGACAATGAAAAACTGTTTTTT
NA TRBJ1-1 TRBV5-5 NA CASFLGSGGWNTEAFF TGTGCCAGCTTTCTAGGCAGCGGGGGATGGAACACTGAAGCTTTCTTT
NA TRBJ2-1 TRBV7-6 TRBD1 CASSNTGEGNNEQFF TGTGCCAGCAGCAACACAGGGGAAGGAAACAATGAGCAGTTCTTC
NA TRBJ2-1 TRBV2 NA CASRGGVHNEQFF TGTGCCAGCAGGGGGGGTGTCCACAATGAGCAGTTCTTC
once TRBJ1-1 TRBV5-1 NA CASSLGSGSNTEAFF TGCGCCAGCAGCTTGGGCTCAGGTTCGAACACTGAAGCTTTCTTT
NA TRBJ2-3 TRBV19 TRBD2 CASSITLASGGRDTQYF TGTGCCAGTAGCATCACCCTGGCTAGCGGGGGGAGGGATACGCAGTATTTT
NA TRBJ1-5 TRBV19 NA CASSVVGGTQPQHF TGTGCCAGTAGTGTAGTTGGGGGAACTCAGCCCCAGCATTTT
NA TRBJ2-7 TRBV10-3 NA CASDNGTPGEQYF TGTGCCAGCGACAACGGGACACCGGGCGAGCAGTACTTC
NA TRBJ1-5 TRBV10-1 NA CASSESQAHGTHQPQHF TGCGCCAGCAGTGAGTCGCAGGCACATGGCACCCATCAGCCCCAGCATTTT
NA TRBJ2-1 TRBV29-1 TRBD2 CSVEGREKEQFF TGCAGCGTTGAAGGGCGGGAGAAAGAGCAGTTCTTC
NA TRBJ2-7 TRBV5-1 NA CASSMKEGASNEQYF TGCGCCAGCAGCATGAAGGAAGGAGCGAGCAACGAGCAGTACTTC
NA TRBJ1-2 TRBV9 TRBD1 CASSSSGGNYGYTF TGTGCCAGCAGCTCATCAGGGGGCAACTATGGCTACACCTTC
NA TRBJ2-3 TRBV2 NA CASSDGATAPLYTQYF TGTGCCAGCAGTGATGGGGCGACCGCCCCTCTGTATACGCAGTATTTT
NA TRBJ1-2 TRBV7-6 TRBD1 CASSFDRDGFFGYTF TGTGCCAGCAGCTTTGACAGGGATGGTTTTTTTGGCTACACCTTC
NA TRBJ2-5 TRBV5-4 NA CASSFEGGGTQYF TGTGCCAGCAGCTTTGAAGGAGGAGGGACCCAGTACTTC
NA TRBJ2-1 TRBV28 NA CASSSSSSEQFF TGTGCCAGCAGTTCCTCCTCTTCTGAGCAGTTCTTC
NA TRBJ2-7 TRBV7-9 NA CASSLVVNPTYEQYF TGTGCCAGCAGCTTAGTAGTCAACCCGACCTACGAGCAGTACTTC
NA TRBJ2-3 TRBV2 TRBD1 CASSGARQGSTDTQYF TGTGCCAGCAGTGGGGCCCGACAGGGGAGCACAGATACGCAGTATTTT
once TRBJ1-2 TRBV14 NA CASSQELGSYGYTF TGTGCCAGCAGCCAAGAACTGGGAAGCTATGGCTACACCTTC
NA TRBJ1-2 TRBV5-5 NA CASSLWDQNYGYTF TGTGCCAGCAGCTTGTGGGACCAAAACTATGGCTACACCTTC
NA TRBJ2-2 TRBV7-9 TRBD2 CASSRLAGRTGELFF TGTGCCAGCAGCCGACTAGCGGGACGCACCGGGGAGCTGTTTTTT
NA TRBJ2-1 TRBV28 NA CASSLVSSSDNEQFF TGTGCCAGCAGTTTGGTGAGTAGTAGCGACAATGAGCAGTTCTTC
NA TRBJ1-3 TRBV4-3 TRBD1 CASSQGTGSGNTIYF TGCGCCAGCAGCCAAGGGACAGGCTCTGGAAACACCATATATTTT
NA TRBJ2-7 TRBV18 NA CASSPSQGLGYEQYF TGTGCCAGCTCACCATCTCAGGGATTAGGCTACGAGCAGTACTTC